These T cell receptor beta chains were read from a single sample in a study of blood T cell repertoires in COVID-19. Here immunoSEQ multiplex PCR was the method, and the copy in TCRdb shows in-frame clones only, minus some. The data show 52,000 or so clones, 78% seen once. Sequenced: peripheral blood. All receptors derive from a human donor in a cohort sampled during active COVID-19. The CDR3 runs from the conserved cysteine through the conserved F or W. D genes are given only for firm matches. Rows may omit the clone size; those that give it use once, few, many or a size class.

D	V	J	size	CDR3	DNA
TRBD1	TRBV3-1/TRBV3-2	TRBJ1-1	NA	CASSQATGVEAFF	TGTGCCAGCAGCCAGGCGACAGGGGTTGAAGCTTTCTTT
NA	TRBV27	TRBJ2-7	NA	CASSIAGTYEQYF	TGTGCCAGCAGTATCGCAGGGACCTACGAGCAGTACTTC
TRBD1	TRBV10-2	TRBJ2-6	NA	CASGQGAGGANVLTF	TGCGCCAGCGGTCAGGGGGCGGGGGGGGCCAACGTCCTGACTTTC
TRBD1	TRBV28	TRBJ1-2	once	CASSSTGQSSYGYTF	TGTGCCAGCAGTTCTACGGGACAGTCTTCCTATGGCTACACCTTC
TRBD1	TRBV28	TRBJ2-7	NA	CASSLWDRVTYEQYF	TGTGCCAGCAGTTTATGGGACAGGGTAACCTACGAGCAGTACTTC
NA	TRBV14	TRBJ1-4	NA	CASSQREGVVGEKLFF	TGTGCCAGCAGCCAACGAGAAGGGGTAGTCGGTGAAAAACTGTTTTTT
NA	TRBV6-5	TRBJ1-3	NA	CASSTGPGNTIYF	TGTGCCAGCAGTACAGGGCCTGGAAACACCATATATTTT
NA	TRBV30	TRBJ1-2	NA	CAWSGSGGLGGYTF	TGTGCCTGGAGTGGATCCGGGGGTTTGGGGGGCTACACCTTC
NA	TRBV18	TRBJ1-1	NA	CASSPPSRDRAFF	TGTGCCAGCTCACCACCATCCAGGGATCGAGCTTTCTTT
NA	TRBV5-1	TRBJ2-7	NA	CASSLISSYEQYF	TGCGCCAGCAGCTTGATATCCTCCTACGAGCAGTACTTC
TRBD1	TRBV30	TRBJ2-7	once	CAWNVGTVSGRSEQYF	TGTGCCTGGAACGTAGGGACAGTCAGCGGAAGATCCGAGCAGTACTTC
TRBD1	TRBV11-2	TRBJ1-1	NA	CASSPGQPFTEAFF	TGTGCCAGCAGCCCGGGACAGCCCTTTACTGAAGCTTTCTTT
TRBD1	TRBV5-6	TRBJ1-1	NA	CASSILDRVWTEAFF	TGTGCCAGCAGCATCCTGGACAGGGTCTGGACTGAAGCTTTCTTT
NA	TRBV5-6	TRBJ1-1	NA	CASSPAGGLNTEAFF	TGTGCCAGCAGCCCGGCGGGGGGCCTGAACACTGAAGCTTTCTTT
TRBD1	TRBV13	TRBJ2-7	once	CASSLRQGPYEQYF	TGTGCCAGCAGCCTCAGACAGGGGCCCTACGAGCAGTACTTC
TRBD2	TRBV10-2	TRBJ2-3	NA	CASSGGLAVRTDTQYF	TGCGCCAGCAGTGGGGGACTAGCGGTACGCACAGATACGCAGTATTTT
TRBD1	TRBV30	TRBJ1-1	NA	CAWRVTGGTEAFF	TGTGCCTGGAGGGTTACAGGGGGAACTGAAGCTTTCTTT
TRBD1	TRBV29-1	TRBJ1-2	once	CSVGTGSNYGYTF	TGCAGCGTTGGGACAGGGAGTAACTATGGCTACACCTTC
NA	TRBV7-2	TRBJ1-4	NA	CASSLGRVGEKLFF	TGTGCCAGCAGCTTAGGCAGGGTTGGTGAAAAACTGTTTTTT
TRBD1	TRBV7-8	TRBJ1-4	NA	CASSQNRGTKNEKLFF	TGTGCCAGCAGCCAGAACAGGGGGACAAAAAATGAAAAACTGTTTTTT
TRBD1	TRBV30	TRBJ2-7	once	CAWSGSGQGIYEQYF	TGTGCCTGGAGTGGTTCGGGACAGGGGATCTACGAGCAGTACTTC
TRBD1	TRBV28	TRBJ1-1	NA	CASSLYRPWDSRTEAFF	TGTGCCAGCAGTCTATACCGGCCATGGGACAGCCGCACTGAAGCTTTCTTT
NA	TRBV6-5	TRBJ2-7	NA	CASRRTGSYEQYF	TGTGCCAGCAGGAGAACTGGCTCCTACGAGCAGTACTTC
NA	TRBV30	TRBJ1-4	once	CAWNRESNEKLFF	TGTGCCTGGAATAGGGAGAGTAATGAAAAACTGTTTTTT